Shown below are 19 T cell receptor beta chains from a single sample sequenced in a study of identical twins. TCRdb re-called the 5' RACE reads through MiXCR, storing one row per CDR3 protein. The repertoire holds 500,000 or so distinct CDR3 sequences, with more than 13% as singletons. A further study also used this sample, focusing on yellow fever vaccine responses in identical twins.

What was sequenced was CD4+ T cells sorted from blood. These receptor sequences come from a woman younger than 35 in good health.

The chain recombines TRBV10-3 with TRBJ2-3, with 8 bases fitting TRBD2. V lost 6 bases to trimming and J lost 2 bases; unmatched junction nucleotides: 7. The CDR3 has 15 residues. CDR1 ENHRY and CDR2 SYGVKD come from the germline V gene. CDR3 in DNA: TGTGCCATCAGCCCAGTGGGACTAGACACAGATACGCAGTATTTT. The encoded protein is CAISPVGLDTDTQYF.

Only a few counts were recorded for this clonotype. The rearrangement uses TRBV5-6 and TRBJ2-1; D possibly matches TRBD1 or TRBD2 (6 bases each). Trimming stripped 5 bases from V and 0 bases from J, with 15 bases between. Germline CDR1 SGHDT, CDR2 YYEEEE. The CDR3 extends over 16 amino acids. The CDR3 nucleotides read TGTGCCAGCAGTTGGGGGGCCTCCAGCTCCTACAATGAGCAGTTCTTC. Translating it yields CASSWGASSSYNEQFF.

The rearrangement uses TRBV7-3 and TRBJ1-5; D unclear. The V and J ends lost 5 bases and 4 bases respectively, with 15 bases between them. The CDR3 has 15 amino acids. Germline values: CDR1 SGHTA, CDR2 FQGTGA. CDR3 protein: CASSPSGERNQPQHF. The CDR3, as DNA: TGTGCCAGCAGCCCCTCCGGTGAGCGAAATCAGCCCCAGCATTTT. Full variable domain (missing parts from reference TRBV7-3 and TRBJ1-5): GAGVSQTPSNKVTEKGKYVELRCDPISGHTALYWYRQSLGQGPEFLIYFQGTGAADDSGLPNDRFFAVRPEGSVSTLKIQRTERGDSAVYLCASSPSGERNQPQHFGDGTRLSIL.

There are a few counts of this clonotype. Sequence at one end of the junction differs from germline and may be a read error. The chain is built from TRBV20-1 and TRBJ2-7; tentatively, D is TRBD2 (6 bases). The CDR3 runs 14 residues. Germline V gene sequence: CDR1 DFQATT, CDR2 SNEGSKA (reference sequence). CDR3 coding DNA: TGCAGTGCTGGAGACGCTAGAGGAGGGTACGAGCAGTACTTC. This translates into CSAGDARGGYEQYF.

This clonotype was observed a few times. The chain recombines TRBV5-1 with TRBJ1-1; tentatively, D is TRBD1 (5 bases). The length of the CDR3 is 17 residues. Germline V gene lookup returns CDR1 SGHRS and CDR2 YFSETQ. V shed 2 bases and J shed 4 bases, with 21 bases lying between them. The CDR3 DNA reads as TGCGCCAGCAGCTTTCCAAACGGAGTCGGGGGTAGCACTGAAGCTTTCTTT. Protein sequence: CASSFPNGVGGSTEAFF.

This clonotype occurred many times. J is TRBJ2-2 and V is TRBV12-3 or TRBV12-4; D is undetermined. The CDR3 loop spans 13 amino acids. V was pared by 5 bases and J by 2 bases, with 6 bases between. The CDR3 is CASSTLNTGELFF. The CDR3 DNA follows: TGTGCCAGCAGTACGCTAAACACCGGGGAGCTGTTTTTT.

A note on this clonotype: The junction and the germline gene differ at one end; a read error may be behind it. The chain uses TRBV29-1 and TRBJ2-7; the match to TRBD1 covers 9 bases. Germline CDR1 and CDR2: SQVTM and ANQGSEA. The CDR3 runs 11 residues. The CDR3 is CSVTGGYEQYF. DNA of the CDR3: TGTAGCGTGACAGGGGGCTACGAGCAGTACTTC.

This clonotype has at least ten counts. The J gene is TRBJ2-7, the V gene TRBV29-1; possible D gene TRBD2, 5 bases. V was pared by 4 bases and J by 1 base, with 14 bases between. The CDR3 totals 14 residues. The germline CDR1 and CDR2 sequences are SQVTM and ANQGSEA. The CDR3 here is CSVGSSATSYEQYF. CDR3 in DNA: TGCAGCGTTGGGAGTAGCGCGACATCCTACGAGCAGTACTTC.

This clonotype was picked up a small number of times. The CDR3 coding sequence is TGCAGCGTTAAGATACGAAGGGAGACCCAGTACTTC. Amino acids: CSVKIRRETQYF. The chain joins TRBV29-1 to TRBJ2-5; unclear D gene. The germline CDR1 and CDR2 sequences are SQVTM and ANQGSEA. CDR3 length: 12 residues. With 5 bases removed from V and 5 bases from J, the gap between germline ends came to 12 bases.

This clonotype has just a few counts. The chain has TRBV19 and TRBJ2-7; tentatively, D is TRBD1 or TRBD2 (5 bases each). CDR1 and CDR2 from the germline V gene are LNHDA and SQIVND (reference sequence). The CDR3 covers 12 residues. With 2 bases removed from V and 6 bases from J, the gap between germline ends came to 8 bases. For the CDR3, the DNA is TGTGCCAGTAGTATATACGGGACCGAGCAGTACTTC. Protein: CASSIYGTEQYF.

This clonotype was seen many times. The chain links TRBV29-1 to TRBJ1-1; D may be TRBD1 (5 bases). This CDR3 has 15 amino acids. The germline CDR1 and CDR2 sequences are SQVTM and ANQGSEA. Trimming stripped 7 bases from V and 1 base from J, with 19 bases between. The DNA for the CDR3 is TGCAGCGCCTCCCCTCTCAGGGACCCGAACACTGAAGCTTTCTTT. Translating gives CSASPLRDPNTEAFF. The full variable domain, in which reference TRBV29-1 and TRBJ1-1 provide the parts outside the CDR3, is SAVISQKPSRDICQRGTSLTIQCQVDSQVTMMFWYRQQPGQSLTLIATANQGSEATYESGFVIDKFPISRPNLTFSTLTVSNMSPEDSSIYLCSASPLRDPNTEAFFGQGTRLTVV.

The rearrangement links TRBV3-1 to TRBJ1-2; possibly TRBD1 for D (6 bases). The CDR3 runs to 14 residues. Trimming shortened V by 4 bases and J by 4 bases, and 13 bases separated the two germline ends. Germline CDR1 LGHDT, CDR2 YNNKEL (reference sequence). The CDR3 nucleotides are TGTGCCAGCAGCCCCCGACAGGCGGGCTATGGCTACACCTTC. Residues: CASSPRQAGYGYTF.

Turning to this clonotype: One end of the junction is discordant with germline, which a read error may explain. The gene calls are TRBV7-2 and TRBJ2-3; tentative D call: TRBD1 (5 bases). Germline-derived CDR1 and CDR2 are SGHTA and FQGNSA. The CDR3 loop spans 15 amino acids. This CDR3 reads CASNLGAGIPDTQYF. Written as DNA, the CDR3 is TGTGCCAGCAACTTAGGCGCAGGGATCCCAGATACGCAGTATTTT.

In its sample, this clonotype was seen a few times. The gene calls are TRBV30 and TRBJ1-5; D call uncertain. The germline CDR1 and CDR2 sequences are GTSNPN and SVGIG (reference sequence). The CDR3 spans 13 residues. Between the trimmed V and J ends, which lost 5 bases and 5 bases, there was a span of 13 bases. The CDR3 loop is CAWAGGGHQPQHF. The CDR3 coding sequence is TGTGCCTGGGCAGGAGGAGGTCATCAGCCCCAGCATTTT.

This clonotype was seen more than once but under ten times. The rearrangement joins TRBV5-8 to TRBJ2-7; D gene unclear. Germline CDR1 reads SGHTS; CDR2 reads YDEGEE. The CDR3 totals 16 residues. V was clipped by 0 bases and J by 1 base, with 14 bases between them. The CDR3 nucleotides read TGTGCCAGCAGCTTGGGGTACCGTAAAAGGTCCTACGAGCAGTACTTC. Its translation is CASSLGYRKRSYEQYF.

This clonotype has a handful of counts. V usage is TRBV20-1 and J usage is TRBJ2-7; D may correspond to TRBD1 or TRBD2 (5 bases each). Trimming pared 0 bases from V and 3 bases from J, leaving 12 bases between. This CDR3 comprises 14 residues. CDR1 is DFQATT, CDR2 SNEGSKA, per germline (reference sequence). The CDR3 DNA reads TGCAGTGCTAGAGATCGGGGCAGGATCTACGAGCAGTACTTC. Translating it yields CSARDRGRIYEQYF.

J is TRBJ2-7 and V is TRBV27; 9 bases fit TRBD1. Per the germline V gene, CDR1 is MNHEY and CDR2 is SMNVEV (reference sequence). J lost 7 bases, V lost 2 bases, and 6 bases had no gene match. The CDR3 is 14 amino acids. The DNA for the CDR3 is TGTGCCAGCAGTTTAATGGGACAGGGAAAAGAGCAGTACTTC. Its translation: CASSLMGQGKEQYF.

This clonotype has ten or more counts. The chain couples TRBV7-2 to TRBJ1-3, with 8 bases aligning to TRBD1. The length of the CDR3 is 15 residues. V was pared by 5 bases and J by 1 base, with 4 bases of the junction left unmatched. Germline CDR1 and CDR2: SGHTA and FQGNSA. CDR3 sequence (DNA): TGTGCCAGCAGCCCCGACAGGGGTTCTGGAAACACCATATATTTT. It codes for CASSPDRGSGNTIYF.

V gene TRBV5-1 combines with J gene TRBJ2-7; D possibly corresponds to TRBD1 (5 bases). V lost 3 bases and J lost 1, with 14 bases in between. Germline V lookup: CDR1 SGHRS, CDR2 YFSETQ. The CDR3 loop spans 15 amino acids. The CDR3 loop reads CASSYQGTNSYEQYF. The DNA for the CDR3 is TGCGCCAGCAGCTATCAGGGTACGAATTCCTACGAGCAGTACTTC.